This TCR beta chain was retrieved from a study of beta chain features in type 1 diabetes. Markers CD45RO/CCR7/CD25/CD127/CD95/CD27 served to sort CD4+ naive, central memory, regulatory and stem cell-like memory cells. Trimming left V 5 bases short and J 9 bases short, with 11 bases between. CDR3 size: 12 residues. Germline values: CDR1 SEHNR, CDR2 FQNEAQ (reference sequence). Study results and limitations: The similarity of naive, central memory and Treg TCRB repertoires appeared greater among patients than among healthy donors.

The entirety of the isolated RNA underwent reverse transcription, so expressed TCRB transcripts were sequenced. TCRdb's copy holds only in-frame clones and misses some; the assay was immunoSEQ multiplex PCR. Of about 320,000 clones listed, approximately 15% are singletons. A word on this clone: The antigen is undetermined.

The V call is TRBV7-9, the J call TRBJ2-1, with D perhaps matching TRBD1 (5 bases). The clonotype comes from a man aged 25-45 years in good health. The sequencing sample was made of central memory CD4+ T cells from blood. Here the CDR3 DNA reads TGTGCCAGCAGCCCTGCACAGGTTGAGCAGTTCTTC. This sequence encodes CASSPAQVEQFF.